The source of this T cell receptor (beta chain) is a study of cytomegalovirus exposure and HLA in healthy donors. In the PCR, 60 Vbeta and 13 Jbeta primers were used. TCRdb keeps only in-frame clones here, not all; method: immunoSEQ multiplex PCR. The sample contains 120,000 or so clones, 77% of which appear only once. CDR1 MDHEN and CDR2 SYDVKM come from the germline V gene. Trimming took 2 bases from V and 4 from J, leaving 11 bases between them. The CDR3 has 14 residues. The chain recombines TRBV28 with TRBJ2-5; D might be TRBD2 (6 bases). The material sequenced was PBMCs. This TCR was recovered from a man younger than 35 in good health and CMV-seropositive. The CDR3 sequence: CASSLQGGRETQYF. In nucleotides, the CDR3 is TGTGCCAGCAGTTTACAGGGAGGACGAGAGACCCAGTACTTC.